This is a list of T cell receptor beta chains from one sample in a study of T cells expressing NK-cell markers. After re-calling the 5' RACE reads, TCRdb lists one entry per CDR3 protein, DNA absent. The record lists 200,000 to 300,000 distinct CDR3 sequences, of which the ten most abundant hold around 3.9%. Sequences were obtained from blood T cells: a sorted CD56 or NKG2C T cell subset, CD4+ or CD8+ T cells, or bulk PBMC T cells (not recorded which). These receptors were collected from a woman between 18 and 75 years old in good health. Each CDR3 is given with its conserved first and last residue.

j_call: TRBJ2-5
v_call: TRBV20-1
cdr3_aa: CSAPGEGATSGETQYF

j_call: TRBJ1-4
v_call: TRBV7-2
cdr3_aa: CASSLAVLREKLFF

j_call: TRBJ1-5
v_call: TRBV2
cdr3_aa: CASSAQRSNQPQHF

j_call: TRBJ1-6
v_call: TRBV20-1
cdr3_aa: CSALYRDNSPLHF

j_call: TRBJ2-5
v_call: TRBV20-1
cdr3_aa: CSARVAVRGETQYF

j_call: TRBJ2-7
v_call: TRBV28
cdr3_aa: CASSPQLVWSYEQYF

j_call: TRBJ2-5
v_call: TRBV15
cdr3_aa: CATSKGPTYFQETQYF

j_call: TRBJ2-5
v_call: TRBV18
cdr3_aa: CASSPRYETQYF

j_call: TRBJ2-1
v_call: TRBV7-2
cdr3_aa: CASSYRDRASHEQFF

j_call: TRBJ2-7
v_call: TRBV20-1
cdr3_aa: CSARRAASHEQYF

j_call: TRBJ1-4
v_call: TRBV7-9
cdr3_aa: CASSLSGGLEKLFF

j_call: TRBJ2-5
v_call: TRBV29-1
cdr3_aa: CSVEVAGWETQYF

j_call: TRBJ1-1
v_call: TRBV5-1
cdr3_aa: CASSVQTGGTEAFF

j_call: TRBJ2-2
v_call: TRBV12-3/TRBV12-4
cdr3_aa: CASSPRRPNTGELFF

j_call: TRBJ1-2
v_call: TRBV29-1
cdr3_aa: CSVVPWTGDGYTF

j_call: TRBJ1-5
v_call: TRBV6-2/TRBV6-3
cdr3_aa: CASSTGSVVQPQHF

j_call: TRBJ2-1
v_call: TRBV11-2
cdr3_aa: CASSSEGQGAYNEQFF

j_call: TRBJ2-6
v_call: TRBV7-7
cdr3_aa: CASSSHPGQGGSGANVLTF

j_call: TRBJ2-1
v_call: TRBV20-1
cdr3_aa: CSASTSSNEQFF

j_call: TRBJ2-7
v_call: TRBV4-2
cdr3_aa: CASSQDRGSLSYEQYF

j_call: TRBJ1-5
v_call: TRBV9
cdr3_aa: CASSVGQAGQPQHF

j_call: TRBJ2-5
v_call: TRBV29-1
cdr3_aa: CSVDEQETQYF

j_call: TRBJ2-3
v_call: TRBV4-3
cdr3_aa: CASSQELAGGTDTQYF

j_call: TRBJ1-2
v_call: TRBV11-2
cdr3_aa: CASSSGQGGRYTF

j_call: TRBJ2-1
v_call: TRBV18
cdr3_aa: CASSPRESSYNEQFF

j_call: TRBJ1-6
v_call: TRBV20-1
cdr3_aa: CSAGTSNSPLHF

j_call: TRBJ2-1
v_call: TRBV11-2
cdr3_aa: CASSLVAPGNEQFF

j_call: TRBJ2-7
v_call: TRBV20-1
cdr3_aa: CSAGDPYEQYF

j_call: TRBJ2-5
v_call: TRBV6-2/TRBV6-3
cdr3_aa: CASSPTGALETQYF

j_call: TRBJ2-2
v_call: TRBV7-2
cdr3_aa: CASSLWASQNTGELFF

j_call: TRBJ2-3
v_call: TRBV20-1
cdr3_aa: CSASGDPSSTDTQYF

j_call: TRBJ2-1
v_call: TRBV12-3/TRBV12-4
cdr3_aa: CASSLWAANEQFF

j_call: TRBJ2-3
v_call: TRBV20-1
cdr3_aa: CSARVSTDTQYF

j_call: TRBJ2-2
v_call: TRBV7-2
cdr3_aa: CASSPGLAGRNTGELFF

j_call: TRBJ2-7
v_call: TRBV12-3/TRBV12-4
cdr3_aa: CASSSSGSRYF

j_call: TRBJ2-2
v_call: TRBV5-1
cdr3_aa: CASRPGTGVTGELFF

j_call: TRBJ2-7
v_call: TRBV10-3
cdr3_aa: CAINERDTYEQYF

j_call: TRBJ2-1
v_call: TRBV3-1
cdr3_aa: CASSQGKGDYNEQFF

j_call: TRBJ2-3
v_call: TRBV7-2
cdr3_aa: CASSPRSSTDTQYF

j_call: TRBJ2-1
v_call: TRBV4-3
cdr3_aa: CASSLGVAAPWNEQFF

j_call: TRBJ2-5
v_call: TRBV12-3/TRBV12-4
cdr3_aa: CASRRTGRGFQETQYF

j_call: TRBJ2-5
v_call: TRBV6-5
cdr3_aa: CASSYIRTSGVQETQYF